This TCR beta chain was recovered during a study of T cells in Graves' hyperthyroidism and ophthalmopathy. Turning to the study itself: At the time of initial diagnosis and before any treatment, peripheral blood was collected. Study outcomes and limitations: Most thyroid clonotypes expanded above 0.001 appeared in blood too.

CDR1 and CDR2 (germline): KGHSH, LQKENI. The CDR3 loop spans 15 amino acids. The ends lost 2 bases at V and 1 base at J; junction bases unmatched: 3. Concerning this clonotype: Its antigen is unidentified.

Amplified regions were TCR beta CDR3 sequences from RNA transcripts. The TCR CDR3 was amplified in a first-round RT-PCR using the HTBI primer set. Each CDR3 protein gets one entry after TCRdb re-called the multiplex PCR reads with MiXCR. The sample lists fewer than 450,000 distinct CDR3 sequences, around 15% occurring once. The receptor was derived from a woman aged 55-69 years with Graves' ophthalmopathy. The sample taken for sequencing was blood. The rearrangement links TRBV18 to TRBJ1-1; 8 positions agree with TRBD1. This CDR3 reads CASSPYGQGNTEAFF. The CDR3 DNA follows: TGTGCCAGCTCACCATATGGACAGGGGAACACTGAAGCTTTCTTT.